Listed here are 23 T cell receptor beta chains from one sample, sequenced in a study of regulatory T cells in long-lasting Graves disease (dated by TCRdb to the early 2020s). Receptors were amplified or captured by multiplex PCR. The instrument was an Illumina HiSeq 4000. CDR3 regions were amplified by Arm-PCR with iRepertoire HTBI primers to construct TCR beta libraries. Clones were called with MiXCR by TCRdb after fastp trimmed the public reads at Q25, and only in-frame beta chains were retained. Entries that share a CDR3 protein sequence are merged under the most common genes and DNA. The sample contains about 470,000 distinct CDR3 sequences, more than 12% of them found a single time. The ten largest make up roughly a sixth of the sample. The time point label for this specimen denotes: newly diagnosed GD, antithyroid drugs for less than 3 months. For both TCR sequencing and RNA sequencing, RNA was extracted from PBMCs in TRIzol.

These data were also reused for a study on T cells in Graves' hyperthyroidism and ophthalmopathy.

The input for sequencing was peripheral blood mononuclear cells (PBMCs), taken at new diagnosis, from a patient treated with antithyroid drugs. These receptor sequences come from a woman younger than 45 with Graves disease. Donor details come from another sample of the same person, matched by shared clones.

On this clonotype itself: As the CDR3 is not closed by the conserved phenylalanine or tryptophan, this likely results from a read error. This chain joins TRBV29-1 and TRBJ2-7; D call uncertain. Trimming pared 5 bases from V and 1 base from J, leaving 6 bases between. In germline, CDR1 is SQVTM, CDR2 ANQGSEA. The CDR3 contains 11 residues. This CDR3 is CSVRTSYEQYL. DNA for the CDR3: TGCAGCGTTCGAACATCCTACGAGCAGTACCTC.

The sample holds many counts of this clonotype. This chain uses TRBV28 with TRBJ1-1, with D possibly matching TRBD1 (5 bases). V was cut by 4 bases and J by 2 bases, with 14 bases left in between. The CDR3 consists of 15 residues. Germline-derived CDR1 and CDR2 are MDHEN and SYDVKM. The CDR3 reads CASSYFGQPNTEAFF. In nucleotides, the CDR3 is TGTGCCAGCAGTTACTTTGGACAACCTAACACTGAAGCTTTCTTT.

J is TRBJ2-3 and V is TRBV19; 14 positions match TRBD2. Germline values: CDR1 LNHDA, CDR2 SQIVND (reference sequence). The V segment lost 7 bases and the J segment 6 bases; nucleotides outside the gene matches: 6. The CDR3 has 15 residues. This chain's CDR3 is CASTTGTSGSDTQYF. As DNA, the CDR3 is TGTGCCAGTACCACCGGGACTAGCGGGAGCGATACGCAGTATTTT. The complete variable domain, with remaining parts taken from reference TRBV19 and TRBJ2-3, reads DGGITQSPKYLFRKEGQNVTLSCEQNLNHDAMYWYRQDPGQGLRLIYYSQIVNDFQKGDIAEGYSVSREKKESFPLTVTSAQKNPTAFYLCASTTGTSGSDTQYFGPGTRLTVL.

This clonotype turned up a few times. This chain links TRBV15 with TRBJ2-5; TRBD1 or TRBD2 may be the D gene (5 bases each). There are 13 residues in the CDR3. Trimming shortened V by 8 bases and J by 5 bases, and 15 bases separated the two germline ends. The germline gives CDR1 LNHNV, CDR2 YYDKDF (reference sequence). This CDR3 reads CATEGLLTETQYF. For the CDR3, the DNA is TGTGCCACCGAGGGGCTGTTGACGGAGACCCAGTACTTC. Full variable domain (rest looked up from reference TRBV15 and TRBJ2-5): DAMVIQNPRYQVTQFGKPVTLSCSQTLNHNVMYWYQQKSSQAPKLLFHYYDKDFNNEADTPDNFQSRRPNTSFCFLDIRSPGLGDTAMYLCATEGLLTETQYFGPGTRLLVL.

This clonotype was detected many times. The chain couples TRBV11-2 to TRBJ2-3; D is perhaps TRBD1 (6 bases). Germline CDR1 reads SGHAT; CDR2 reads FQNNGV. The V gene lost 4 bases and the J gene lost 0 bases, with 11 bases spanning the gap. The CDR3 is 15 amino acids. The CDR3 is CASSSLGQSTDTQYF. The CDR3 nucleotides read TGTGCCAGCAGCTCCCTTGGACAGAGCACAGATACGCAGTATTTT.

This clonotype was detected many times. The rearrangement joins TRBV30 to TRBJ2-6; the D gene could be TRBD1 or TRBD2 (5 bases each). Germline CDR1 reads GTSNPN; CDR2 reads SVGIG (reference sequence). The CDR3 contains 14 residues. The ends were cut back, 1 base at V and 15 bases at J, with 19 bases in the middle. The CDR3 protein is CAWSGDVSFGALTF. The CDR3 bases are TGTGCCTGGAGTGGGGACGTCTCGTTTGGAGCCCTGACTTTC. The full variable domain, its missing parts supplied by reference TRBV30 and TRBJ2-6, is SQTIHQWPATLVQPVGSPLSLECTVEGTSNPNLYWYRQAAGRGLQLLFYSVGIGQISSEVPQNLSASRPQDRQFILSSKKLLLSDSGFYLCAWSGDVSFGALTFGAGSRLTVL.

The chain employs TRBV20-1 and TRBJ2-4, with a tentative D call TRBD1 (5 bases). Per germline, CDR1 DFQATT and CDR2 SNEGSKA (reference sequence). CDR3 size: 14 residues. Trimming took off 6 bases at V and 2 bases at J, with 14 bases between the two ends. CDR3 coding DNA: TGCAGTGCCCATTTCCAGGGATCCAAAAACATTCAGTACTTC. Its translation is CSAHFQGSKNIQYF.

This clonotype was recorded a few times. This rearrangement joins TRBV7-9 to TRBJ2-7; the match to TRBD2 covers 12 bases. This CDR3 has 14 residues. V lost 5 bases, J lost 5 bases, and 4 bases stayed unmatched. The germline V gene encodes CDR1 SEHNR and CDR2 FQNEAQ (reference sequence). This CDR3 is CASSASGRANEQYF. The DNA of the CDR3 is TGTGCCAGCAGCGCTAGCGGGAGGGCCAACGAGCAGTACTTC.

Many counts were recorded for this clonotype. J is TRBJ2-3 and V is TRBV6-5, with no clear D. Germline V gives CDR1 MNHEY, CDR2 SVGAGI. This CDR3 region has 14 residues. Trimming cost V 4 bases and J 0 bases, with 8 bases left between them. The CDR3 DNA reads TGTGCCAGCAGTTCTTCCGTGAGCACAGATACGCAGTATTTT. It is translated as CASSSSVSTDTQYF.

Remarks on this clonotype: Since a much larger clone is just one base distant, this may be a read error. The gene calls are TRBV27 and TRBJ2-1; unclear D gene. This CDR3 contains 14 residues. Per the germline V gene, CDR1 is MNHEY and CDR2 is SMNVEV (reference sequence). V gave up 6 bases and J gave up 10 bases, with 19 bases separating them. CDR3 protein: CASRGLTPPYEQFF. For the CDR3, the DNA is TGTGCCAGCAGGGGGTTAACACCCCCCTACGAGCAGTTCTTC.

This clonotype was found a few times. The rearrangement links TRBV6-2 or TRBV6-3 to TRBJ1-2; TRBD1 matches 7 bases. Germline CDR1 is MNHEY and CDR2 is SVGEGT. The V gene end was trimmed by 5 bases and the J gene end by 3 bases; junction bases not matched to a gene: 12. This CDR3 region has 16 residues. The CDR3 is CASSGETGQWDYGYTF. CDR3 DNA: TGTGCCAGCAGTGGGGAGACAGGGCAGTGGGACTATGGCTACACCTTC.

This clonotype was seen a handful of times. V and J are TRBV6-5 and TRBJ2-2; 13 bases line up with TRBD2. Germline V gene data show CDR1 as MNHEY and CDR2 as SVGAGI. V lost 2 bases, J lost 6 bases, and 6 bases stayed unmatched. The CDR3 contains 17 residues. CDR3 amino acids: CASSYPTSGRAPGELFF. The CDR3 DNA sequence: TGTGCCAGCAGTTACCCTACTAGCGGGAGGGCCCCCGGGGAGCTGTTTTTT.

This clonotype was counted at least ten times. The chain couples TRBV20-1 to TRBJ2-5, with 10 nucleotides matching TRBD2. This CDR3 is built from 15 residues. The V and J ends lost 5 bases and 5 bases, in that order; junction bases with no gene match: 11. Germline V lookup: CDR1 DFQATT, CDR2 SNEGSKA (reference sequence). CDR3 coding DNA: TGCAGTGCTGTCTTAAGCGGGAGGGCCTGGGAGACCCAGTACTTC. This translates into CSAVLSGRAWETQYF.

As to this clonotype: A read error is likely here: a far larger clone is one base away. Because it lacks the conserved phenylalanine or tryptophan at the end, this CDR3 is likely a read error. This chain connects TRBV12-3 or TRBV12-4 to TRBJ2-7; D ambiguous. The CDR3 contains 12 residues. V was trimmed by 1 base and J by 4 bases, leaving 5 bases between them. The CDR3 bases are TGTGCCAGCAGTTTAGTGGTTTACGAGCAGTACTCC. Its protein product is CASSLVVYEQYS.

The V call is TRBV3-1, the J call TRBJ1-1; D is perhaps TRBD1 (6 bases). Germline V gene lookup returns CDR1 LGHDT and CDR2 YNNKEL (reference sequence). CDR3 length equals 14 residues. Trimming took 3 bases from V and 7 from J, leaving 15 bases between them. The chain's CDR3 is CASSHRGGGDEAFF. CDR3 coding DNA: TGTGCCAGCAGCCACAGAGGGGGGGGTGATGAAGCTTTCTTT.

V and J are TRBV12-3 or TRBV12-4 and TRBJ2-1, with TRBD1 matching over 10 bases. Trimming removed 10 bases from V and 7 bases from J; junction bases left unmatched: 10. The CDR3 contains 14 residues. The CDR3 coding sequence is TGTGCCATCTCATACGGACAGGGGGGGAATGAGCAGTTCTTC. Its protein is CAISYGQGGNEQFF.

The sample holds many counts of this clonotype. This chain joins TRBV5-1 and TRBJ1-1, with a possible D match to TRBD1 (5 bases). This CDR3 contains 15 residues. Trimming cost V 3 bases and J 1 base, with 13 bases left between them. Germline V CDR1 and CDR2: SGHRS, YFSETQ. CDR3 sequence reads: CASSSSQVTNTEAFF. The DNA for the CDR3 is TGCGCCAGCAGCTCATCACAGGTGACGAACACTGAAGCTTTCTTT.

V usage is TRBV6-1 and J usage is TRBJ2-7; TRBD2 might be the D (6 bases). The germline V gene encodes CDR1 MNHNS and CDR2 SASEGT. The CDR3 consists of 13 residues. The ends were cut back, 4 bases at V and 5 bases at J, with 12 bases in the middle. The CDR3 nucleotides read TGTGCCAGCAGTGCACAGGAGGGTGACGAGCAGTACTTC. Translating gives CASSAQEGDEQYF.

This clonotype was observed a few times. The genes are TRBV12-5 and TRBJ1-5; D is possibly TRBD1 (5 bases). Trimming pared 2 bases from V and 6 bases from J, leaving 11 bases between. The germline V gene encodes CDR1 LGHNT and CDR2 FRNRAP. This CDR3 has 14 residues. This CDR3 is CASGLNQGGQPQHF. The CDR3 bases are TGTGCTAGTGGTTTGAACCAGGGTGGTCAGCCCCAGCATTTT.

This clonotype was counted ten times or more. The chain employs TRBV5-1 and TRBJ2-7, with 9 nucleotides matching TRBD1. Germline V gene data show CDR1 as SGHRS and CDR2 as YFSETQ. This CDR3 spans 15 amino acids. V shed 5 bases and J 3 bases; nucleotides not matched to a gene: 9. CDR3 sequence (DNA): TGCGCCAGCAGTGCCGGGACAGGGAAAGGCTACGAGCAGTACTTC. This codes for CASSAGTGKGYEQYF.

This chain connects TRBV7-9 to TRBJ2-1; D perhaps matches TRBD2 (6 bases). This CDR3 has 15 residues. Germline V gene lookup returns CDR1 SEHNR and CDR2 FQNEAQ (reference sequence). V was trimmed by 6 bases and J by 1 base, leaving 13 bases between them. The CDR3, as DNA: TGTGCCAGCAGTCTTGCCGGGACTTCCTACAATGAGCAGTTCTTC. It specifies CASSLAGTSYNEQFF. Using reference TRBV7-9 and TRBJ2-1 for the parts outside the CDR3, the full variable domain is DTGVSQNPRHKITKRGQNVTFRCDPISEHNRLYWYRQTLGQGPEFLTYFQNEAQLEKSRLLSDRFSAERPKGSFSTLEIQRTEQGDSAMYLCASSLAGTSYNEQFFGPGTRLTVL.

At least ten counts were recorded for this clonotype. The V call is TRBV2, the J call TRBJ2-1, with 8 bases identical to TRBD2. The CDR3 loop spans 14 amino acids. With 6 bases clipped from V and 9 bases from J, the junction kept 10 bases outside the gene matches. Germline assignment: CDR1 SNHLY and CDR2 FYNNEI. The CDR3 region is CASRVREGGSEQFF. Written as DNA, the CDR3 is TGTGCCAGCAGGGTCCGGGAGGGGGGCAGTGAGCAGTTCTTC.

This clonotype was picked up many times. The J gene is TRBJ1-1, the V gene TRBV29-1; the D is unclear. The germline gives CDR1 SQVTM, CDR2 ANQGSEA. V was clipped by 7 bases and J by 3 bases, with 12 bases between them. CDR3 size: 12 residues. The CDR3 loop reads CSAGLWDTEAFF. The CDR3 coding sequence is TGCAGCGCCGGACTGTGGGACACTGAAGCTTTCTTT.